A single T cell receptor beta chain is shown here with its context. This CDR3 contains 15 residues. Germline V CDR1 and CDR2: SGHTA, FQGNSA. V was shortened by 6 bases and J by 3 bases, with 17 bases between the two germline ends. The record originates from a study of T cell changes during pregnancy in multiple sclerosis. This table comes from immunoSEQ multiplex PCR, and its TCRdb copy is limited to in-frame clones, with some not included. The data show tens of thousands of clones, about 92% seen once. The V call is TRBV7-2, the J call TRBJ1-1; D may be TRBD1 (6 bases). Sequences were derived from peripheral blood, sampled in the first trimester of pregnancy. This TCR came from a female donor with multiple sclerosis, enrolled in a pregnancy study. The CDR3 loop is CASSRRGGGDTEAFF. In nucleotides, the CDR3 is TGTGCCAGCAGTAGAAGGGGAGGGGGAGACACTGAAGCTTTCTTT.